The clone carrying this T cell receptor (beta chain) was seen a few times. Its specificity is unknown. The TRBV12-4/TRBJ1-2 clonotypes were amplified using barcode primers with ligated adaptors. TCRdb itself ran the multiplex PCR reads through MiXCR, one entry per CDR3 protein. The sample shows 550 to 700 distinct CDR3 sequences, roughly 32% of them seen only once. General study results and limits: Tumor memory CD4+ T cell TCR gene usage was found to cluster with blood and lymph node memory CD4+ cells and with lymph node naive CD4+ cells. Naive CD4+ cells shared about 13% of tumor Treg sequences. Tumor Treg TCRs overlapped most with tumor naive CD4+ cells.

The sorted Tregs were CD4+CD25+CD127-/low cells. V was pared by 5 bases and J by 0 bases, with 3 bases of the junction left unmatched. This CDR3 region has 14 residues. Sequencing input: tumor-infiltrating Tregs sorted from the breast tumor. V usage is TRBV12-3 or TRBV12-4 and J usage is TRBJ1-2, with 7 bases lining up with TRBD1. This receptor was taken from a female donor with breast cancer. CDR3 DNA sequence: TGTGCCAGCAGTAGACAGGGAGCTAACTATGGCTACACCTTC. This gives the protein CASSRQGANYGYTF.